These 6 T cell receptor beta chains share one sample of origin, sequenced in a study of beta chain features in type 1 diabetes. The isolated RNA, all of it, was reverse transcribed, so expressed TCRB transcripts were what got sequenced. Sequencing was performed with immunoSEQ multiplex PCR; in TCRdb, only in-frame clones are kept and a portion is missing. Among about 180,000 clones listed, about 13% were seen once. Sequencing was performed on central memory CD4+ T cells from blood. These receptors originate from a woman younger than 30 in good health.

This clone was observed a few times. The CDR3 loop is CASMTGLAGNEQFF. The CDR3 nucleotides read TGTGCCAGCATGACGGGACTAGCGGGAAATGAGCAGTTCTTC. V and J are TRBV9 and TRBJ2-1; 13 nucleotides match TRBD2. The CDR3 is 14 amino acids. Germline CDR1 SGDLS, CDR2 YYNGEE. V trimming: 6 bases; J trimming: 7 bases; junction bases outside the gene matches: 4.

The V and J genes are TRBV4-3 and TRBJ2-7; D may be TRBD2 (5 bases). Trimming cost V 0 bases and J 3 bases, with 9 bases left between them. The CDR3 runs 14 residues. Germline V CDR1 and CDR2: LGHNA, YSLEER. CDR3 DNA: TGCGCCAGCAGCCAAGATTTCACTAGCTACGAGCAGTACTTC. Translated: CASSQDFTSYEQYF.

The rearrangement uses TRBV19 and TRBJ1-5; 9 bases line up with TRBD1. The CDR3 has 17 amino acids. Per germline, CDR1 LNHDA and CDR2 SQIVND (reference sequence). V was clipped by 8 bases and J by 2 bases; unmatched bases: 13. The CDR3 DNA reads TGTGCCAGTCAAATCCGGGACAGGGCCCGAGGCAATCAGCCCCAGCATTTT. Encoded protein: CASQIRDRARGNQPQHF.

This clone has just a few counts. The chain couples TRBV7-9 to TRBJ2-3; tentatively, D is TRBD2 (6 bases). V lost 5 bases, J lost 5 bases, and 14 bases lay in between. The CDR3 runs to 14 residues. The V gene's germline CDR1 is SEHNR and CDR2 FQNEAQ (reference sequence). This chain's CDR3 is CASSAPEGRDTQYF. The CDR3 DNA follows: TGTGCCAGCAGCGCCCCGGAGGGCCGAGATACGCAGTATTTT.

This clone was detected only a few times. V usage is TRBV5-1 and J usage is TRBJ1-1; 9 nucleotides match TRBD1. The V and J ends lost 2 bases and 7 bases, in that order; junction bases with no gene match: 9. The CDR3 is made up of 15 amino acids. The germline V gene encodes CDR1 SGHRS and CDR2 YFSETQ. CDR3 bases: TGCGCCAGCAGCTTATTCGGACAGGGGACCCTTGAAGCTTTCTTT. Translating it yields CASSLFGQGTLEAFF.

This clone was seen a few times. The chain links TRBV7-2 to TRBJ2-5; D call uncertain. V lost 3 bases, J lost 3 bases, and 11 bases lay in between. Germline V gene sequence: CDR1 SGHTA, CDR2 FQGNSA. The CDR3 length is 14 residues. CDR3 in amino acids: CASSFNHLKETQYF. The CDR3 bases are TGTGCCAGCAGCTTTAATCACTTAAAAGAGACCCAGTACTTC.